This is a list of T cell receptor beta chains from one sample in a study of CD39 and CD103 CD8 tumor-infiltrating T cells. Profiled with immunoSEQ multiplex PCR; TCRdb holds only in-frame clones, not every one. This table holds approximately 8,000 clones, about three fifths found once. Sequenced material: CD8+ T cells sorted from blood. Every receptor here comes from a human donor with head and neck squamous cell carcinoma. CDR3s include the opening cysteine and the closing phenylalanine or tryptophan. Each record gives: J gene, clone size, D gene, V gene, CDR3 DNA, CDR3 protein. The D gene is left open where the match is weak. Rows give clone size only sometimes, using once, few, many, or a class for an expanded clone.

>TRBJ2-1|.|.|TRBV7-9
TGTGCCAGCAGCCCGCAGGGAGGTAGTCCCTACAATGAGCAGTTCTTC
CASSPQGGSPYNEQFF
>TRBJ1-1|.|.|TRBV29-1
TGCAGCGTCCTCTTAGGGGAAGCTTTCTTT
CSVLLGEAFF
>TRBJ2-3|.|.|TRBV2
TGTGCCAGCAGGGTGGGGGATACGCAGTATTTT
CASRVGDTQYF
>TRBJ2-3|.|.|TRBV7-7
TGTGCCAGCAGCCCAACATCTGCAGATACGCAGTATTTT
CASSPTSADTQYF
>TRBJ2-5|.|.|TRBV6-1
TGTGCCAGCACCCCCAGGGCAGGGAGAGAGACCCAGTACTTC
CASTPRAGRETQYF
>TRBJ2-7|few|.|TRBV6-6
TGTGCCAGCAGTTACTCGACATCCTACTCCTACGAGCAGTACTTC
CASSYSTSYSYEQYF
>TRBJ2-7|.|.|TRBV2
TGTGCCAGCAGTGAACACACAGGGTCCTACGAGCAGTACTTC
CASSEHTGSYEQYF
>TRBJ2-3|once|TRBD1|TRBV28
TGTGCCAGCAGTTTGGGACAGGGGGCGCTGAGCACAGATACGCAGTATTTT
CASSLGQGALSTDTQYF
>TRBJ2-7|.|TRBD2|TRBV7-2
TGTGCCAGCAGCCCCCCTAGCGGGAGCTACGAGCAGTACTTC
CASSPPSGSYEQYF
>TRBJ1-1|.|TRBD1|TRBV4-3
TGCGCCAGCAGCCAGGATAGGACAGGGATTGATGAAGCTTTCTTT
CASSQDRTGIDEAFF
>TRBJ2-7|.|TRBD2|TRBV7-6
TGTGCCAGCAGCTTAGATGCCAGCGGGGAATACGAGCAGTACTTC
CASSLDASGEYEQYF
>TRBJ2-3|.|TRBD1|TRBV15
TGTGCCACCAGCAGAGATTTATGGGACAGGGGCTCAGAGGCAGATACGCAGTATTTT
CATSRDLWDRGSEADTQYF
>TRBJ2-1|.|.|TRBV6-6
TGTGCCAGCAGTTATCCGGGACAAAAGTTCTTC
CASSYPGQKFF
>TRBJ2-2|once|TRBD2|TRBV7-2
TGTGCCAGCAGCTTAGTAGCGGGGGCCACCGGGGAGCTGTTTTTT
CASSLVAGATGELFF
>TRBJ2-3|.|TRBD1|TRBV28
TGTGCCGTTATTCCGACAGGGATCAGCACAGATACGCAGTATTTT
CAVIPTGISTDTQYF
>TRBJ2-3|.|TRBD2|TRBV6-4
TGTGCCAGCAGTGACTCGCGGGGGGGCACAGATACGCAGTATTTT
CASSDSRGGTDTQYF
>TRBJ2-5|few|.|TRBV30
TGTGCCTGGAGTGGATCGTACCAAGAGACCCAGTACTTC
CAWSGSYQETQYF
>TRBJ1-1|.|.|TRBV11-1
TGTGCCAGCAGCTCAGGTTCGGTTAACACTGAAGCTTTCTTT
CASSSGSVNTEAFF
>TRBJ1-2|.|.|TRBV2
TGTGCCAGCAGGGACTTGGTGGGGGGAGACTATGGCTACACCTTC
CASRDLVGGDYGYTF
>TRBJ1-6|.|TRBD1|TRBV10-2
TGCGCCAGCAATGTGGACAGGATCGGATCACCCCTCCACTTT
CASNVDRIGSPLHF
>TRBJ2-1|.|TRBD2|TRBV11-2
TGTGCCAGCAGCTTAGTTCTAGCGGGGGGCAGGTACAATGAGCAGTTCTTC
CASSLVLAGGRYNEQFF
>TRBJ1-2|.|TRBD1|TRBV5-1
TGCGCCAGCAGCTCCCTTTACAGGGGAGATTCAGGAGGCTACACCTTC
CASSSLYRGDSGGYTF
>TRBJ2-7|few|.|TRBV7-9
TGTGCCAGCAGTTCATCCCGGACAGCCTACGAGCAGTACTTC
CASSSSRTAYEQYF
>TRBJ2-5|once|TRBD2|TRBV6-5
TGTGCCAGCAGTATAGGACTAGTGGGAGAGACCCAGTACTTC
CASSIGLVGETQYF
>TRBJ1-2|.|.|TRBV2
TGTGCCAGCAGTGAATTGTGGGATTCGGACTATGGCTACACCTTC
CASSELWDSDYGYTF
>TRBJ2-7|.|.|TRBV5-1
TGCGCCAGCAGCGCCGACTCACCGGGACGGTGGGTATTC
CASSADSPGRWVF
>TRBJ2-7|.|.|TRBV29-1
TGCAGCGTTGAAGCCCCGGGCCTTAATCCCTACGAGCAGTACTTC
CSVEAPGLNPYEQYF
>TRBJ1-2|.|.|TRBV11-2
TGTGCCACAACGTCTCGGGTCAGGGTCTATGGCTACACCTTC
CATTSRVRVYGYTF
>TRBJ2-3|.|.|TRBV6-4
TGTGCCAGCAGTGAAGGACAGAGCACAGATACGCAGTATTTT
CASSEGQSTDTQYF
>TRBJ2-1|medium-sized|.|TRBV11-3
TGTGCCAGCAGCTTAGATCCCGGCAATGAGCAGTTCTTC
CASSLDPGNEQFF
>TRBJ1-2|.|.|TRBV7-3
TGTGCCAGCAGCGCAGGGGTGGGCGACGGCTATGGCTACACCTTC
CASSAGVGDGYGYTF
>TRBJ2-3|.|TRBD2|TRBV10-3
TGTGCCATCACCGAAACTAGCGGGAGAGGGAGCACAGATACGCAGTATTTT
CAITETSGRGSTDTQYF
>TRBJ2-7|.|.|TRBV6-5
TGTGCCAGCAGTTACTCGGGTCATGAGGGCGAGCAGTACTTC
CASSYSGHEGEQYF
>TRBJ2-1|few|.|TRBV11-2
TGTGCCAGCAGCTTAGATCCCGGCAATGAGCAGTTCTTC
CASSLDPGNEQFF
>TRBJ2-2|.|TRBD2|TRBV18
TGTGCCAGCTCGGGACTAGCGGGATTCACCGGGGAGCTGTTTTTT
CASSGLAGFTGELFF
>TRBJ2-1|once|.|TRBV7-9
TGTGCCAGCCGGGCCAGCAATGAGCAGTTCTTC
CASRASNEQFF
>TRBJ1-1|few|.|TRBV19
TGTGCCAGTAGTATTAGTGGGGCTTACACTGAAGCTTTCTTT
CASSISGAYTEAFF
>TRBJ2-7|.|.|TRBV7-9
TGTGCCAGCAGCCACCCCTGGACAGCTTCCTACGAGCAGTACTTC
CASSHPWTASYEQYF
>TRBJ2-7|.|.|TRBV6-5
TGTGCCAGCAGCCCACAGGAGTTCTACGAGCAGTACTTC
CASSPQEFYEQYF
>TRBJ2-7|.|.|TRBV27
TGTGCCAGCAGCCCCAATCCTAACGAGCAGTACTTC
CASSPNPNEQYF
>TRBJ2-5|few|TRBD1|TRBV7-9
TGTGCCAGCTATTCTCCCCGGACAGGTCAGGAGACCCAGTACTTC
CASYSPRTGQETQYF
>TRBJ2-1|.|TRBD2|TRBV15
TGTGCCACCAGCAGAGATGGCGGTCTAGCGGGATTTGAGCAGTTCTTC
CATSRDGGLAGFEQFF
>TRBJ2-2|.|.|TRBV6-5
TGTGCCAGCAGTTACTCAGCTCAGGGGACCGGGGAGCTGTTTTTT
CASSYSAQGTGELFF
>TRBJ2-1|once|TRBD1|TRBV28
TGTGCCAGTCGACAGGGGGACAATGAGCAGTTCTTC
CASRQGDNEQFF
>TRBJ2-7|.|.|TRBV19
TGTGCCAGTAGTTCGTTCCGCGAGCAGTACTTC
CASSSFREQYF
>TRBJ1-2|.|.|TRBV27
TGTGCCAGCAGTTTAGACGGTTCTTACTATGGCTACACCTTC
CASSLDGSYYGYTF
>TRBJ1-2|.|TRBD1|TRBV5-6
TGTGCCAGCAGCTTGGGACAGGGGGCGAACTATGGCTACACCTTC
CASSLGQGANYGYTF
>TRBJ2-7|few|TRBD2|TRBV7-8
TGTGCCAGCAGCTTCTCGACTAGCGGGGGATACGAGCAGTACTTC
CASSFSTSGGYEQYF
>TRBJ2-5|.|.|TRBV5-3
TGTGCCAGAATCGCTGACCTACTGGGACTCGCCCAGTACTTC
CARIADLLGLAQYF